The following is a TCR beta chain sequence with its context. This clone appeared once. Its specific antigen is unknown. No base-level quality is on record; no much larger clone is a single base apart. This sample is drawn from a study of T cell changes during pregnancy in multiple sclerosis (dated 2019 in TCRdb). At the level of the whole study: The study looked at changes in the T cell repertoire across pregnancy in women with multiple sclerosis.

The library was produced with the immunoSEQ multiplex PCR assay. The immuneACCESS repertoire file appears here via TCRdb, limited to in-frame rearrangements. These files lack a portion of the clones; in checked studies, under half of the deficit traces to unresolved V genes, and the cause of the others is not known. Here the sample has about 87,000 clones; 80% to 95% occur a single time. Together, the top ten hold 1.4% of the sample. The germline V gene yields SGHRS for CDR1 and YFSETQ for CDR2. Counted from cysteine to phenylalanine, this CDR3 has 13 amino acids. Only the CDR3 portion is preserved as DNA: 39 bases, with reading frame beginning at the first base. V loses 3 bases of germline sequence and J loses 0 bases, and the interval between the two ends is 5 bases.

Sequencing was performed on peripheral blood, taken in the third trimester of pregnancy. This chain is built from TRBV5-1 and TRBJ2-3, with the D gene not confidently named. This TCR was recovered from a female donor in good health, enrolled as a control in a pregnancy study. The DNA is TGCGCCAGCAGCTCAACAAGCACAGATACGCAGTATTTT. The resulting protein is CASSSTSTDTQYF.